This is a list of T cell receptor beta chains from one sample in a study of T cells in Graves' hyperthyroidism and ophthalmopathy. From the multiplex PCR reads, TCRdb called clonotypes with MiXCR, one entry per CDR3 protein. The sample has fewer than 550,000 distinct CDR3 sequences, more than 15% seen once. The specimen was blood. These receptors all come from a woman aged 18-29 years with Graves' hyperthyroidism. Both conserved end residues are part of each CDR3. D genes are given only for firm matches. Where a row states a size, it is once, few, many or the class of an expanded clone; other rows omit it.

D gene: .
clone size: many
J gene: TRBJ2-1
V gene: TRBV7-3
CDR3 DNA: TGTGCCAGCAGCTTACTGGCGGGGGCCCCACCCAATGAGCAGTTCTTC
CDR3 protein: CASSLLAGAPPNEQFF

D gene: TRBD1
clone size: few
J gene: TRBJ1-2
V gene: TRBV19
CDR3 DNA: TGTGCCACCCCAAGGGGGCCAAACTATGGCTACACCTTC
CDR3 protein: CATPRGPNYGYTF

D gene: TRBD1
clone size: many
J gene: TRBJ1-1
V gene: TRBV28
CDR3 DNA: TGTGCCAGCAGTTCCCTAGGGACAGGGGACACTGAAGCTTTCTTT
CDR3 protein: CASSSLGTGDTEAFF

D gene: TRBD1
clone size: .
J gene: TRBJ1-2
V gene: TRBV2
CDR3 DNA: TGTGCCAGCAGTAGGACAGGGGTCGATGGCTACACCTTC
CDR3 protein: CASSRTGVDGYTF

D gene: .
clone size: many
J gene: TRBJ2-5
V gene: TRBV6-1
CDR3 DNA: TGTGCCAGTAGCGTAGCGGTAGAGACCCAGTACTTC
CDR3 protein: CASSVAVETQYF

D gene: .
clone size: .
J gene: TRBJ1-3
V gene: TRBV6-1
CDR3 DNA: TGTGCCGTAGAGACAGCGTGGGTGAACACCATATATTTT
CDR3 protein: CAVETAWVNTIYF

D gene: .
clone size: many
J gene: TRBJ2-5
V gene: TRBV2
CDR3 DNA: TGTGCCAGCAGTGATGTGGACCCAAACCGGACCCAGTACTTC
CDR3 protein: CASSDVDPNRTQYF

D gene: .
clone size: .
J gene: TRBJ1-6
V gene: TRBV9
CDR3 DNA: TGTGCCAGCAGCGTAGGGCTGGAGTCACCCCTCCACTTT
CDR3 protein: CASSVGLESPLHF

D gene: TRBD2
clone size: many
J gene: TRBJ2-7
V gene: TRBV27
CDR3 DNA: TGTGCCAGCAGACAAACTAGCGGAACGGGCTCCTACGAGCAGTACTTC
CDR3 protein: CASRQTSGTGSYEQYF

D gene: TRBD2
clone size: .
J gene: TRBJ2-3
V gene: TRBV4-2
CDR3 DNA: TGTGCCAGCAGCCAAGAAGGCGCGCTAGCGGGAGGGCCGAGGAGAGATACGCAGTATTTT
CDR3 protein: CASSQEGALAGGPRRDTQYF

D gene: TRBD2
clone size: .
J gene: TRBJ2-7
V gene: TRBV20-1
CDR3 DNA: TGCAGTGCTGCTCAGCGACTAGCGGGAGGACTCTCCTACGAGCAGTACTTC
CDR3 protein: CSAAQRLAGGLSYEQYF

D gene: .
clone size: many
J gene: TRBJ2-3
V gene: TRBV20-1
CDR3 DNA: TGCAGTGCTAGAGAAAGCGGCCGCGATACGCAGTATTTT
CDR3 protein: CSARESGRDTQYF

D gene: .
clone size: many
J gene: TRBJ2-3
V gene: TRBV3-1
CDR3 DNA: TGTGCCAGCAGCCAAGAAGGGACCTCAAGACCCGATACGCAGTATTTT
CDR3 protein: CASSQEGTSRPDTQYF

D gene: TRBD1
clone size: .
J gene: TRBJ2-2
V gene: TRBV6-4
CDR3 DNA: TGTGCCAGCAGACCTGCGGGACAGGACACCGGGGAGCTGTTTTTT
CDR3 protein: CASRPAGQDTGELFF

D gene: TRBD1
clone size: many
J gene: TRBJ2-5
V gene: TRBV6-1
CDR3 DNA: TGTGCCAGCAGACTGACAGGGATCCAAGAGACCCAGTACTTC
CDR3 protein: CASRLTGIQETQYF

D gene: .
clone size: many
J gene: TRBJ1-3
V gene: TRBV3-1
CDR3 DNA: TGTGCCAGCAGCCAAGATTTGACGTTGAGCTCTGGAAACACCATATATTTT
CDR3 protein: CASSQDLTLSSGNTIYF

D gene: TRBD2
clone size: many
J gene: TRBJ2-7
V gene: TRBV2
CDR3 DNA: TGTGCCAGCAGTGAAGGGGGTAGCGGGAGACTCTACGAGCAGTACTTC
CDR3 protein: CASSEGGSGRLYEQYF

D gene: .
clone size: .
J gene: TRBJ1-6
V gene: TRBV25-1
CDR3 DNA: TGTGCCAGCAGTGAAAGTACCGGATCAAATTCACCCCTCCACTTT
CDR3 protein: CASSESTGSNSPLHF

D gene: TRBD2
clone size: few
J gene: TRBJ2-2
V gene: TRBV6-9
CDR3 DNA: TGTGCCAGCAGTTTTTTAGCGGGAGGGAGGACCGGGGAGCTGTTTTTT
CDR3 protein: CASSFLAGGRTGELFF

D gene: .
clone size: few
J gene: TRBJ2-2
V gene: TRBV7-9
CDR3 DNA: TGTGCCAGCAGCACACAGGGAACCGGGGAGCTGTTTTTT
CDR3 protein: CASSTQGTGELFF

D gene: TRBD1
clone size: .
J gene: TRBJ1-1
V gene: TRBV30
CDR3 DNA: TGTGCCTGGAGGTTCGACAGGGTGGGTGAAGCTTTCTTT
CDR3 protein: CAWRFDRVGEAFF

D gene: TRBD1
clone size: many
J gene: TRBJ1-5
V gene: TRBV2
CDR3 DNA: TGTGCCAGCAGTCCTGGACAGGTGGCCGGCCAGCCCCAGCATTTT
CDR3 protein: CASSPGQVAGQPQHF

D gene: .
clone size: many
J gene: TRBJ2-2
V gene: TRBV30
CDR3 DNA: TGTGCCTGGAGGCAATCTTACCGTGGGGAGCTGTTTTTT
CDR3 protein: CAWRQSYRGELFF

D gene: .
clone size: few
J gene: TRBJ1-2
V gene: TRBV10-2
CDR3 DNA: TGCGCCAGCAGTGAGTCGGCATTTAACTATGGCTACACCTTC
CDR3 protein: CASSESAFNYGYTF